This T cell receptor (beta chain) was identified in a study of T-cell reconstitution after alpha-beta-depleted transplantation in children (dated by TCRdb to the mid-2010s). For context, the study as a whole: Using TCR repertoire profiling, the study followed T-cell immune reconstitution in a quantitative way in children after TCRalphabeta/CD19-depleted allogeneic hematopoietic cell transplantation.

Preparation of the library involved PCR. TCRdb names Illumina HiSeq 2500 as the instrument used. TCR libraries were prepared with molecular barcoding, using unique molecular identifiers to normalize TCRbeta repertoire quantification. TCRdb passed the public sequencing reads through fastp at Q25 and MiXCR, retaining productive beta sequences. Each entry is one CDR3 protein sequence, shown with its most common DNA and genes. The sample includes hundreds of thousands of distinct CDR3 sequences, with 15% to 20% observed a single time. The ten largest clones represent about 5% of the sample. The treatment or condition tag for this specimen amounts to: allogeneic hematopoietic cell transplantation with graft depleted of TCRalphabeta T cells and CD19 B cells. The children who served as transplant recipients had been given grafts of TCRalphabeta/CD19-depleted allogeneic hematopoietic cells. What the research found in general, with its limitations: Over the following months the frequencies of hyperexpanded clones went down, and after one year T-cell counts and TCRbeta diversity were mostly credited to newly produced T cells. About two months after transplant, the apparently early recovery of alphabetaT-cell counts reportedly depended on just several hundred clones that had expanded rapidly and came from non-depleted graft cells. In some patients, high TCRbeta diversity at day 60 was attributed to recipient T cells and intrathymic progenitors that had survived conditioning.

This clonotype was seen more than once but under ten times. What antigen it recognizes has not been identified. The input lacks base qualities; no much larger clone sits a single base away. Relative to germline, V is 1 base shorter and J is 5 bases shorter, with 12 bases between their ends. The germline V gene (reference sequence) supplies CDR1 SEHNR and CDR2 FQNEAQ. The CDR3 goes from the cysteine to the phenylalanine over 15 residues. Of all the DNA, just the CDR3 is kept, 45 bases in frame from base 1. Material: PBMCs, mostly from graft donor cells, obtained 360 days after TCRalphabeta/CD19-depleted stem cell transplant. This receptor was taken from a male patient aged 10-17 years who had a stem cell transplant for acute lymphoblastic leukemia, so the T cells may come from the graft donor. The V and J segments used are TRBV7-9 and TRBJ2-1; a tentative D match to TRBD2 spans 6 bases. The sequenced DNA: TGTGCCAGCAGCTTAGAACTAGCACCGAACAATGAGCAGTTCTTC. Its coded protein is CASSLELAPNNEQFF.